What follows are 15 T cell receptor beta chains derived from one specimen sequenced in a study of shared clonotypes between healthy human individuals. The protocol was immunoSEQ multiplex PCR, while the TCRdb copy is restricted to in-frame clones and leaves out a portion. The sample lists roughly 500,000 clones, over 70% occurring once. Sequences were obtained from PBMCs. Every receptor here comes from a woman aged 40 to 50 in good health. Some clones in this sample may be carry-over from other donors' samples.

The rearrangement joins TRBV4-1 to TRBJ1-1; D may be TRBD1 (6 bases). The CDR3 runs 13 residues. CDR1 is MGHRA, CDR2 YSYEKL, per germline. The V end lost 1 base, the J end lost 7 bases, and 10 bases lay between the germline ends. This chain's CDR3 is CASSQVTGYEAFF. The CDR3 DNA is TGCGCCAGCAGCCAAGTGACAGGTTATGAAGCTTTCTTT.

As regards this clone: A far larger clone is off by one base, so a read error is likely. This chain uses TRBV5-1 with TRBJ2-7; 9 nucleotides match TRBD2. Germline trimming cut 4 bases from V and 5 bases from J; bases unmatched to any gene: 16. This CDR3 has 17 residues. CDR1 is SGHRS and CDR2 is YFSETQ in the germline V gene. CDR3 amino acids: CASSTRVAGDRTDEQYF. In DNA, the CDR3 is TGCGCCAGCAGCACCAGGGTAGCGGGAGACCGGACCGACGAGCAGTACTTC.

This chain's CDR3 is CASSPPTGLLVYEQYF. Written as DNA, the CDR3 is TGTGCCAGCAGTCCCCCGACAGGGCTACTCGTCTACGAGCAGTACTTC. The chain recombines TRBV28 with TRBJ2-7; the match to TRBD1 covers 7 bases. The CDR3 is 16 residues long. Germline V CDR1 and CDR2: MDHEN, SYDVKM. Trimming cost V 5 bases and J 3 bases; bases outside gene matches: 13.

This chain joins TRBV14 and TRBJ2-4, with D uncertain. There are 15 residues in the CDR3. Trimming took off 2 bases at V and 0 bases at J, with 8 bases between the two ends. The germline V gene encodes CDR1 SGHDN and CDR2 FVKESK. For the CDR3, the DNA is TGTGCCAGCAGCCAAATAATAGGAGCCAAAAACATTCAGTACTTC. Translated: CASSQIIGAKNIQYF.

J is TRBJ2-5 and V is TRBV15; D is perhaps TRBD2 (6 bases). Trimming shortened V by 0 bases and J by 4 bases, and 15 bases separated the two germline ends. The germline V gene has CDR1 LNHNV and CDR2 YYDKDF (reference sequence). This CDR3 spans 16 amino acids. CDR3 sequence: CATSREARAGRETQYF. Written as DNA, the CDR3 is TGTGCCACCAGCAGAGAGGCGAGGGCCGGGAGAGAGACCCAGTACTTC.

In its sample, this clone was seen many times. This chain joins TRBV27 and TRBJ2-1; D is ambiguous. Germline CDR1 and CDR2: MNHEY and SMNVEV (reference sequence). The CDR3 length is 13 residues. V gave up 2 bases and J gave up 0 bases, with 2 bases separating them. In nucleotides, the CDR3 is TGTGCCAGCAGTTTAGACTCCTACAATGAGCAGTTCTTC. Translated, it gives CASSLDSYNEQFF.

A note on this clone: The sample has other DNA sequences that encode this CDR3 too. The chain joins TRBV5-1 to TRBJ1-1; D not certain. Germline V lookup: CDR1 SGHRS, CDR2 YFSETQ. The CDR3 extends over 12 amino acids. The V gene lost 0 bases and the J gene lost 3 bases, with 3 bases spanning the gap. The CDR3: CASSLGDTEAFF. The CDR3 DNA is TGCGCCAGCAGCTTGGGAGACACTGAAGCTTTCTTT.

The V and J genes are TRBV5-1 and TRBJ2-7; the D gene is possibly TRBD1 (6 bases). The CDR3 extends over 13 amino acids. Germline assignment: CDR1 SGHRS and CDR2 YFSETQ. V was pared by 4 bases and J by 4 bases, with 12 bases between. The CDR3 DNA reads as TGCGCCAGCAGCAAAGGACAGTCTTACGAGCAGTACTTC. Translating it yields CASSKGQSYEQYF.

The chain is built from TRBV6-5 and TRBJ2-1, with D perhaps matching TRBD2 (6 bases). There are 14 residues in the CDR3. The germline V and J ends were trimmed by 5 bases and 6 bases, with 14 bases remaining between them. The germline V gene has CDR1 MNHEY and CDR2 SVGAGI. The CDR3 DNA follows: TGTGCCAGCAGTACCGCCCAGGGAGGCAATGAGCAGTTCTTC. Translated, it gives CASSTAQGGNEQFF.

J is TRBJ1-4 and V is TRBV5-1, with 10 bases identical to TRBD1. Germline trimming cut 6 bases from V and 3 bases from J; bases unmatched to any gene: 5. Germline lookup yields CDR1 SGHRS and CDR2 YFSETQ. CDR3 size: 15 residues. This CDR3 reads CASNPGTGANEKLFF. The CDR3 region has the DNA TGCGCCAGCAACCCGGGGACAGGGGCTAATGAAAAACTGTTTTTT. Together with reference TRBV5-1 and TRBJ1-4, the CDR3 gives the full variable domain: KAGVTQTPRYLIKTRGQQVTLSCSPISGHRSVSWYQQTPGQGLQFLFEYFSETQRNKGNFPGRFSGRQFSNSRSEMNVSTLELGDSALYLCASNPGTGANEKLFFGSGTQLSVL.

Only one count was recorded for this clone. The sample holds other DNA sequences that translate to the same CDR3. The chain joins TRBV5-4 to TRBJ2-7; 8 nucleotides agree with TRBD2. Looked up from germline, CDR1 is SGHNT and CDR2 is YYREEE (reference sequence). The ends lost 0 bases at V and 2 bases at J; junction bases unmatched: 1. This CDR3 has 14 residues. The CDR3 loop is CASSLASGPYEQYF. CDR3 in DNA: TGTGCCAGCAGCTTGGCTAGCGGGCCCTACGAGCAGTACTTC.

There are many counts of this clone. The sample carries other DNA sequences with the same CDR3. V gene TRBV28 combines with J gene TRBJ2-3, with 8 positions matching TRBD1. This CDR3 has 15 residues. Losses at the gene ends were 6 bases for V and 6 bases for J; bases not matched to a gene: 11. The germline CDR1 and CDR2 sequences are MDHEN and SYDVKM. The CDR3 nucleotides read TGTGCCAGCAGCATGACAGGGGCGGTGGAGGATACGCAGTATTTT. It translates to CASSMTGAVEDTQYF.

Points on this clone: A far bigger clonotype differs at one base, so this is likely a read error. The CDR3 spells CASSFPQQGMIYEQYF. The CDR3 DNA reads as TGTGCCAGCAGCTTCCCGCAGCAGGGAATGATCTACGAGCAGTACTTC. The gene calls are TRBV7-3 and TRBJ2-7, with D perhaps TRBD1 (5 bases). Between the trimmed V and J ends, which lost 3 bases and 3 bases, there was a span of 18 bases. CDR3 size: 16 residues. Germline V gene lookup returns CDR1 SGHTA and CDR2 FQGTGA.

As for this clone: This probably arose from a read error, given a far larger clone one base away. Other DNA sequences in the sample encode the same CDR3. This sequence joins TRBV30 and TRBJ1-5; D is perhaps TRBD1 (5 bases). The CDR3 runs 14 residues. Germline V gene data show CDR1 as GTSNPN and CDR2 as SVGIG (reference sequence). V was pared by 4 bases and J by 7 bases, with 17 bases between. The CDR3 loop reads CAWTDSAVMQPQHF. DNA for the CDR3: TGTGCCTGGACCGACAGCGCCGTAATGCAGCCCCAGCATTTT.

The chain combines TRBV25-1 with TRBJ2-1; 11 bases align to TRBD2. The CDR3 is 17 residues long. Germline CDR1 MGHDK, CDR2 SYGVNS. The ends lost 6 bases at V and 7 bases at J; junction bases unmatched: 14. The CDR3 protein is CASSQIPSGRSGNEQFF. As DNA, the CDR3 is TGTGCCAGCAGCCAAATCCCTAGCGGGAGGTCTGGAAATGAGCAGTTCTTC.